This T cell receptor beta chain was recovered during a study of CD4 T cells in relation to SARS-CoV-2 and coronaviruses. Study results and caveats: This crossreactivity analysis covered spike protein alone, no other viral proteins.

As regards this clone: As yet, its antigen is unknown.

Measured with immunoSEQ multiplex PCR; TCRdb has only the in-frame clones, and not every one. The sample has 35,000 to 45,000 clones; 84% are singletons. For 10 days, roughly 9 x 10^4 sorted CD4+ cells grew with T cell-depleted PBMCs and CEF. The receptor comes from an adult with COVID-19. Sequenced input: naive CD4+ T cells from PBMCs, cultured in vitro. Subset indicated: naive CD4+ T cells isolated by negative enrichment.

DNA for the CDR3: TGTGCCAGCAGTTACATGGGCGTCGGTCTGTCCCTCCACTTT. This gives the protein CASSYMGVGLSLHF. The V gene is TRBV6-5, the J gene TRBJ1-6; D unresolved. There are 14 residues in the CDR3. Germline values: CDR1 MNHEY, CDR2 SVGAGI. Deletions cut 2 bases from V and 14 bases from J, with 16 bases between.